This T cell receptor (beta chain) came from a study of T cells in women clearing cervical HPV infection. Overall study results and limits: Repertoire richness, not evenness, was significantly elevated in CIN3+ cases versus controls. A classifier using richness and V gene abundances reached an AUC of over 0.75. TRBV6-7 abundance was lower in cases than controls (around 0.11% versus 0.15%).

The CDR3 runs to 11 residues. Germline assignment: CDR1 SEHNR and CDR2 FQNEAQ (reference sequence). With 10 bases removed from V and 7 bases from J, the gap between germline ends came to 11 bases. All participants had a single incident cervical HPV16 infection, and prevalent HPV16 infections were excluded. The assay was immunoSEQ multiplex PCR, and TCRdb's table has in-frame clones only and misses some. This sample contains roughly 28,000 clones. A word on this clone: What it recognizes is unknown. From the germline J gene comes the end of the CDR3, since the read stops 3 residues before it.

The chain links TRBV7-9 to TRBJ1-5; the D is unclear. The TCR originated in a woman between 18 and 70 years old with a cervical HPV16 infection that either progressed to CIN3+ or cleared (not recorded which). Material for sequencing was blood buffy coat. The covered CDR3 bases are TGTGCCACCGTGTCAGGACAGCCC. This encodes CATVSGQP. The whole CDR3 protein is CATVSGQPQHF.